Below are 9 T cell receptor beta chains sequenced from a single sample in a study of liver allograft versus peripheral blood T cells. At the level of the study: Transplanted livers held T cell receptor repertoires, and these were compared with repertoires in recipients' peripheral blood.

TCRdb itself ran the reads through MiXCR, one entry per CDR3 protein. The sample lists over 10,000 distinct CDR3 sequences, around 30% occurring once. The receptors were sampled from a human patient who had a liver transplant. Some of these T cells may belong to the graft donor.

By sample fraction, this clonotype is medium-sized. The chain recombines TRBV19 with TRBJ1-1; D remains ambiguous. CDR3 length: 13 residues. CDR1 is LNHDA and CDR2 is SQIVND in the germline V gene (reference sequence). V was shortened by 8 bases and J by 1 base, with 11 bases between the two germline ends. The CDR3 DNA follows: TGTGCCAGTCGTTTTTCGGGGAACACTGAAGCTTTCTTT. It codes for CASRFSGNTEAFF.

This clonotype showed up just a few times. The chain has TRBV27 and TRBJ1-6; D is unresolved. V dropped 3 bases and J dropped 1 base, with 7 bases sitting between them. CDR3 length equals 15 residues. Germline V gene sequence: CDR1 MNHEY, CDR2 SMNVEV (reference sequence). CDR3 amino acids: CASSFVGSYNSPLHF. CDR3 DNA sequence: TGTGCCAGCAGTTTCGTGGGTTCCTATAATTCACCCCTCCACTTT.

There are many counts of this clonotype. The J gene is TRBJ2-7, the V gene TRBV6-1; 11 positions agree with TRBD1. Trimming cost V 2 bases and J 2 bases; bases outside gene matches: 17. In germline, CDR1 is MNHNS, CDR2 SASEGT. This CDR3 is built from 20 residues. The CDR3 DNA reads as TGTGCCAGCAGTGAAAACGAACGTGGAGCTGGGACAGGGGGTACCTACGAGCAGTACTTC. Encoded protein: CASSENERGAGTGGTYEQYF.

This clonotype counts as medium-sized (0.01 to 0.1%). The V gene is TRBV6-2 or TRBV6-3, the J gene TRBJ1-2; 8 positions agree with TRBD1. This CDR3 region has 14 residues. The V segment lost 7 bases and the J segment 8 bases; nucleotides outside the gene matches: 12. Germline assignment: CDR1 MNHEY and CDR2 SVGEGT. Here the CDR3 reads CASIRHPDRDGYTF. In DNA, the CDR3 is TGTGCCAGCATTAGACATCCGGACAGGGACGGCTACACCTTC.

This clonotype was observed at least ten times. The CDR3 loop is CASSLDRAGASPLHF. The DNA for the CDR3 is TGTGCCAGCAGCTTAGACAGGGCCGGGGCTTCACCCCTCCACTTT. The V gene is TRBV7-9, the J gene TRBJ1-6; D is perhaps TRBD1 (6 bases). Germline CDR1 SEHNR, CDR2 FQNEAQ (reference sequence). This CDR3 is built from 15 residues. Between the trimmed V and J ends, which lost 1 base and 9 bases, there was a span of 13 bases.

This clonotype is labeled medium-sized (0.01 to 0.1%). The genes are TRBV18 and TRBJ2-2; no clear D gene. CDR3 size: 15 residues. The V end was cut by 2 bases, the J end by 5 bases, with 12 bases between. Germline CDR1 KGHSH, CDR2 LQKENI. Written as DNA, the CDR3 is TGTGCCAGCTCACCAGAAGTACAGAATACCGGGGAGCTGTTTTTT. Translation: CASSPEVQNTGELFF.

The V gene is TRBV5-1, the J gene TRBJ2-1; TRBD2 might be the D (6 bases). Germline assignment: CDR1 SGHRS and CDR2 YFSETQ. The CDR3 covers 14 residues. Trimming took 2 bases from V and 9 from J, leaving 15 bases between them. CDR3 region: CASSFGREVTEQFF. The CDR3 DNA follows: TGCGCCAGCAGCTTCGGCAGGGAGGTTACTGAGCAGTTCTTC. The complete variable domain, with remaining parts taken from reference TRBV5-1 and TRBJ2-1, reads KAGVTQTPRYLIKTRGQQVTLSCSPISGHRSVSWYQQTPGQGLQFLFEYFSETQRNKGNFPGRFSGRQFSNSRSEMNVSTLELGDSALYLCASSFGREVTEQFFGPGTRLTVL.

V and J are TRBV6-5 and TRBJ1-5; 7 nucleotides match TRBD1. CDR1 is MNHEY, CDR2 SVGAGI, per germline. J was trimmed by 6 bases and V by 6 bases; bases with no gene match: 14. This CDR3 comprises 16 residues. The CDR3 sequence is CASRPDGKGAGQPQHF. The CDR3 nucleotides are TGTGCCAGCAGACCCGATGGCAAGGGGGCAGGTCAGCCCCAGCATTTT.

This clonotype is medium-sized within its sample. The V call is TRBV19, the J call TRBJ2-3; D remains ambiguous. Germline V gene sequence: CDR1 LNHDA, CDR2 SQIVND (reference sequence). Trimming took 3 bases from V and 6 from J, leaving 7 bases between them. The CDR3 is made up of 12 amino acids. This chain's CDR3 is CASSITRDTQYF. DNA for the CDR3: TGTGCCAGTAGTATCACGAGGGATACGCAGTATTTT.